This T cell receptor (beta chain) was sequenced in a study of T cell repertoires in cytomegalovirus infection. Overall study context: From public TCR beta signatures came an indication of both CMV infection and matching HLA type.

Between the trimmed V and J ends, which lost 2 bases and 0 bases, there was a span of 11 bases. Per the germline V gene, CDR1 is MNHNY and CDR2 is SVGAGI (reference sequence). The CDR3 consists of 16 residues. TCRdb processed the reads anew with MiXCR; each CDR3 protein has one entry. This sample has about 320,000 distinct CDR3 sequences; more than 8% occur once, and the top ten carry roughly 4%. The genes are TRBV6-6 and TRBJ1-5; possible D gene TRBD1, 6 bases. The TCR sequence derives from a human donor in good health (CMV status not recorded). Some clones in this sample may be carry-over from other donors' samples. Source material: PBMCs. CDR3 in DNA: TGTGCCAGCAGTTACGCCCCGGGACATAGCAATCAGCCCCAGCATTTT. It codes for CASSYAPGHSNQPQHF.